This TCR beta chain was found in a study of PD-1 blockade in classical Hodgkin lymphoma. Overall study context: Patients in the cohort were put on intravenous nivolumab, 3 mg/kg every 2 weeks. Study-wide results and caveats: By C4D1 there was a significant rise in CD4+ TCR diversity but not in CD8+ TCR diversity. The study found complete responders had baseline diversity similar to newly diagnosed patients. Possible causes of repertoire differences, disease activity or prior therapy, remain undefined.

Generated by immunoSEQ multiplex PCR, the TCRdb table keeps only in-frame clones and is missing some. The table lists 31,000 or so clones, less than 90% of them singletons. Exposure to brentuximab vedotin varied, and each patient had relapsed following autologous stem cell transplantation. Thawed PBMCs yielded CD4+ T cells through magnetic negative selection. On this clone itself: What it binds is unknown.

CDR1 and CDR2 (germline): SGHTA, FQGNSA. The CDR3 extends over 16 amino acids. V gave up 1 base and J gave up 1 base; unmatched junction bases: 4. The V gene is TRBV7-2, the J gene TRBJ1-2, with 9 bases aligning to TRBD1. The source of this sequence is a human donor with classical Hodgkin lymphoma. Sequenced material: CD4+ T cells from blood, taken at baseline. This CDR3 is CASSLVGTGLNYGYTF. In nucleotides, the CDR3 is TGTGCCAGCAGCTTAGTTGGGACAGGGCTTAACTATGGCTACACCTTC. Filled out from reference TRBV7-2 and TRBJ1-2, the complete variable domain reads GAGVSQSPSNKVTEKGKDVELRCDPISGHTALYWYRQSLGQGLEFLIYFQGNSAPDKSGLPSDRFSAERTGGSVSTLTIQRTQQEDSAVYLCASSLVGTGLNYGYTFGSGTRLTVV.